Listed here are 9 T cell receptor beta chains from one sample, sequenced in a study of blood T cell repertoires in COVID-19. Generated by immunoSEQ multiplex PCR, the TCRdb table keeps only in-frame clones and is missing some. The repertoire holds some 70,000 clones, about 89% seen once, with roughly 0.58% in the top ten. The sequenced sample consisted of peripheral blood. These receptors were taken from a man in his 60s with acute or convalescent COVID-19.

The rearrangement links TRBV29-1 to TRBJ1-2; 9 bases fit TRBD1. This CDR3 comprises 16 residues. Germline V gene sequence: CDR1 SQVTM, CDR2 ANQGSEA. Trimming removed 2 bases from V and 8 bases from J; junction bases left unmatched: 15. CDR3 DNA sequence: TGCAGCGTTGAAAATCCCTCGGACAGGGGAGGATACGGCTACACCTTC. Translating it yields CSVENPSDRGGYGYTF.

J is TRBJ1-2 and V is TRBV6-5; D gene ambiguous. V was clipped by 8 bases and J by 1 base, with 8 bases between them. This CDR3 has 12 residues. Germline values: CDR1 MNHEY, CDR2 SVGAGI. The CDR3 protein is CASLNINYGYTF. DNA for the CDR3: TGTGCCAGCCTTAATATTAACTATGGCTACACCTTC.

The V and J genes are TRBV6-5 and TRBJ2-2, with 8 bases identical to TRBD1. Looked up from germline, CDR1 is MNHEY and CDR2 is SVGAGI. The CDR3 has 13 amino acids. V was clipped by 6 bases and J by 5 bases; unmatched bases: 2. CDR3 residues: CASRRTGTGELFF. The CDR3 DNA sequence: TGTGCCAGCAGGCGGACAGGGACCGGGGAGCTGTTTTTT.

This chain joins TRBV14 and TRBJ2-2; D ambiguous. In germline, CDR1 is SGHDN, CDR2 FVKESK. The CDR3 is 14 residues long. Between the trimmed V and J ends, which lost 5 bases and 4 bases, there was a span of 11 bases. The CDR3 region has the DNA TGTGCCAGCAGCATTGACATCTTCACCGGGGAGCTGTTTTTT. It yields the protein CASSIDIFTGELFF.

The V gene is TRBV29-1, the J gene TRBJ2-1, with 11 bases aligning to TRBD2. This CDR3 region has 13 residues. V was pared by 6 bases and J by 10 bases, with 8 bases of the junction left unmatched. The V gene's germline CDR1 is SQVTM and CDR2 ANQGSEA. CDR3 sequence reads: CSVVAGGIGEQFF. The CDR3 DNA reads TGCAGCGTCGTAGCGGGGGGGATTGGAGAGCAGTTCTTC.

This clone showed up just once. The V and J genes are TRBV2 and TRBJ2-7; 8 positions agree with TRBD1. This CDR3 comprises 13 residues. The V and J ends lost 6 bases and 4 bases, in that order; junction bases with no gene match: 5. Germline V gene sequence: CDR1 SNHLY, CDR2 FYNNEI. The CDR3 reads CASRQTGAYEQYF. The CDR3 nucleotides read TGTGCCAGCAGACAGACAGGGGCTTACGAGCAGTACTTC.

The genes are TRBV4-1 and TRBJ1-3; D is unclear. Germline values: CDR1 MGHRA, CDR2 YSYEKL. V was clipped by 3 bases and J by 0 bases, with 12 bases between them. The CDR3 has 16 amino acids. The CDR3 nucleotides read TGCGCCAGCAGCCAGCTCCATGGACTCTCTGGAAACACCATATATTTT. The encoded protein is CASSQLHGLSGNTIYF.

This chain connects TRBV6-1 to TRBJ1-3; D is unclear. Germline assignment: CDR1 MNHNS and CDR2 SASEGT. Trimming left V 2 bases short and J 7 bases short, with 6 bases between. This CDR3 contains 12 residues. CDR3 protein: CASSESRNTIYF. In DNA, the CDR3 is TGTGCCAGCAGTGAATCCAGGAACACCATATATTTT.

This clone appeared once. The V and J genes are TRBV19 and TRBJ2-4; 12 positions match TRBD2. Germline values: CDR1 LNHDA, CDR2 SQIVND (reference sequence). This CDR3 is 19 amino acids long. Unmatched junction bases numbered 14, after V lost 4 bases and J lost 4 bases. CDR3 loop: CASSNRLAGEWSGKNIQYF. The CDR3, as DNA: TGTGCCAGTAGTAACCGACTAGCGGGGGAGTGGAGTGGTAAAAACATTCAGTACTTC.